This TCR beta chain was observed in a study of T cell responses to AZD1222 COVID-19 vaccine. Study-wide results and caveats: In the spike-specific TCR repertoire, nearly half reportedly target unmutated variant regions. Among the donors, most were white British and more were female, and clonal diversity was possibly underestimated. Seropositive at baseline were only a handful of AZD1222 recipients.

On this clone itself: Its target is unknown.

Germline values: CDR1 SGHTA, CDR2 FQGNSA. Trimming took 0 bases from V and 5 from J; bases not matched to a gene: 4. This CDR3 region has 14 residues. This table comes from immunoSEQ multiplex PCR, and its TCRdb copy is limited to in-frame clones, with some not included. The sample consists of 180,000 or so clones, 70% to 90% of them appearing once. The rearrangement uses TRBV7-2 and TRBJ2-7, with TRBD2 identical over 7 bases. Sequencing used peripheral blood, obtained 28 days after the second AZD1222 dose. This clonotype originated in an adult who received the AZD1222 COVID-19 vaccine. Here the CDR3 reads CASSLAGGTHEQYF. The CDR3 bases are TGTGCCAGCAGCTTAGCGGGAGGGACGCACGAGCAGTACTTC.